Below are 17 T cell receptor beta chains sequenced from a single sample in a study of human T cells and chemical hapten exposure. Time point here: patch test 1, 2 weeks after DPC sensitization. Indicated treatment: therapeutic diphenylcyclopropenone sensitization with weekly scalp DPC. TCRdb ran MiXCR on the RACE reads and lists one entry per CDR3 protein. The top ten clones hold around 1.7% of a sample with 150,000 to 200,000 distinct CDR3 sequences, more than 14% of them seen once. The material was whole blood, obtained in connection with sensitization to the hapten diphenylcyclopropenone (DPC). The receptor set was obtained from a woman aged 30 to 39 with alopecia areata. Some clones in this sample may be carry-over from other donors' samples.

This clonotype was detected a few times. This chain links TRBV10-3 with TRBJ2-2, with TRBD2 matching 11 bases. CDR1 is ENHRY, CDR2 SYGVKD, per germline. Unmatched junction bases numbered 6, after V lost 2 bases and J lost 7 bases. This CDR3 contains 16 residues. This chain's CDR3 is CAISERLAGNDGELFF. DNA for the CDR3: TGTGCCATCAGTGAGAGACTAGCGGGAAATGACGGGGAGCTGTTTTTT.

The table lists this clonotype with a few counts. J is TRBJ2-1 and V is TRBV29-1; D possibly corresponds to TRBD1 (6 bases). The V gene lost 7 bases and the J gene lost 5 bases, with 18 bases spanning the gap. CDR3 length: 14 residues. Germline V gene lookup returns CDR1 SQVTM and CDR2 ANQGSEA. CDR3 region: CSAWGDPGDNEQFF. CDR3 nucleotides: TGCAGCGCGTGGGGTGATCCAGGGGACAATGAGCAGTTCTTC.

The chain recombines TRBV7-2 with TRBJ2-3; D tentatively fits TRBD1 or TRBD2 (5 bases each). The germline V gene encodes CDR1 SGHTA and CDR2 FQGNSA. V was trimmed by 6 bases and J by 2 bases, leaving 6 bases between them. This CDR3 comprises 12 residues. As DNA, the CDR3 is TGTGCCAGCAGGGGGACCACAGATACGCAGTATTTT. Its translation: CASRGTTDTQYF. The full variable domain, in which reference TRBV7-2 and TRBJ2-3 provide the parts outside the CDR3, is GAGVSQSPSNKVTEKGKDVELRCDPISGHTALYWYRQSLGQGLEFLIYFQGNSAPDKSGLPSDRFSAERTGGSVSTLTIQRTQQEDSAVYLCASRGTTDTQYFGPGTRLTVL.

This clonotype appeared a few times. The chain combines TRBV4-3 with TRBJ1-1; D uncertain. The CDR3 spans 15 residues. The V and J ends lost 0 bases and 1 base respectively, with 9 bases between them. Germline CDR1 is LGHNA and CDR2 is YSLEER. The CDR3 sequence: CASSQDPRPNTEAFF. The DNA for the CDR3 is TGCGCCAGCAGCCAAGATCCCCGCCCGAACACTGAAGCTTTCTTT.

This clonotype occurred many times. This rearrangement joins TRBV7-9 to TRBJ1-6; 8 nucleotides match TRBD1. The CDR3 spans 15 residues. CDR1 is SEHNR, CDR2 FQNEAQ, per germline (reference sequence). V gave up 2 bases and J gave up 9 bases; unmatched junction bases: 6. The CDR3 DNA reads TGTGCCAGCAGCTTACCCGGACAGGGTATTTCACCCCTCCACTTT. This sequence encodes CASSLPGQGISPLHF.

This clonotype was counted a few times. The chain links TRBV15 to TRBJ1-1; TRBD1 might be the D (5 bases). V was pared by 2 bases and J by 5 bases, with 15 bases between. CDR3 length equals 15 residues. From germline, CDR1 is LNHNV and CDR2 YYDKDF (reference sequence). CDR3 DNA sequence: TGTGCCACCAGCAGACCGGGAGGGGATCTGACTGAAGCTTTCTTT. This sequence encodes CATSRPGGDLTEAFF.

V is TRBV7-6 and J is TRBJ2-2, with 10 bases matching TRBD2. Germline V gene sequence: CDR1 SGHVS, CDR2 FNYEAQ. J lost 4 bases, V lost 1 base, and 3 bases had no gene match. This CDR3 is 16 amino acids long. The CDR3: CASSLDLAGATGELFF. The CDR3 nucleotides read TGTGCCAGCAGCTTAGATCTAGCGGGAGCCACCGGGGAGCTGTTTTTT.

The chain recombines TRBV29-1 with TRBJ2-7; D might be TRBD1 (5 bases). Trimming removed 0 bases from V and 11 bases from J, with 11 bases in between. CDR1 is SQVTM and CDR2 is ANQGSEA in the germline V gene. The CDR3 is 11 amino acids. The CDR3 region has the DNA TGCAGCGTTGAAGATTATGGCAGGGAGTACTTC. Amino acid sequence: CSVEDYGREYF.

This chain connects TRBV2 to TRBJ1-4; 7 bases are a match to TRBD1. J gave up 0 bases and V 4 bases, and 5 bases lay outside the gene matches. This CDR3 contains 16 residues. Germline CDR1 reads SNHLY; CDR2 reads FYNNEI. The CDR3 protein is CASSAGQRATNEKLFF. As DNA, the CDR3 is TGTGCCAGCAGTGCGGGACAGCGCGCAACTAATGAAAAACTGTTTTTT. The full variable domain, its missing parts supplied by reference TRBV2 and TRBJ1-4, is EPEVTQTPSHQVTQMGQEVILRCVPISNHLYFYWYRQILGQKVEFLVSFYNNEISEKSEIFDDQFSVERPDGSNFTLKIRSTKLEDSAMYFCASSAGQRATNEKLFFGSGTQLSVL.

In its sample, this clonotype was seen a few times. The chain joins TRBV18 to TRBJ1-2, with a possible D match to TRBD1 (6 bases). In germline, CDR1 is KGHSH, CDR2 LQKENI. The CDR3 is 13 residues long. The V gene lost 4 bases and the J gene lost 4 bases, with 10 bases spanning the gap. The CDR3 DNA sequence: TGTGCCAGCTCACAGGACAGAACCTATGGCTACACCTTC. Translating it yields CASSQDRTYGYTF.

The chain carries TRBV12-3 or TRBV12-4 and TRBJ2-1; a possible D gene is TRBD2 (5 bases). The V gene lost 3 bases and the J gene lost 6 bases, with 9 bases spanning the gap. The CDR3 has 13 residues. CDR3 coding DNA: TGTGCCAGCAGTTTTAGAGCGGCCAATGAGCAGTTCTTC. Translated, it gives CASSFRAANEQFF.

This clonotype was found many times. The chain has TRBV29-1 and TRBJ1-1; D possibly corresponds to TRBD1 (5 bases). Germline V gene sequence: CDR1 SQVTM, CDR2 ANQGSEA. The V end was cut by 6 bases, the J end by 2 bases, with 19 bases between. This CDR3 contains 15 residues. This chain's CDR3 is CSVVRSGDGNTEAFF. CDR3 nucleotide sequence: TGCAGCGTCGTCAGATCGGGGGACGGAAACACTGAAGCTTTCTTT.

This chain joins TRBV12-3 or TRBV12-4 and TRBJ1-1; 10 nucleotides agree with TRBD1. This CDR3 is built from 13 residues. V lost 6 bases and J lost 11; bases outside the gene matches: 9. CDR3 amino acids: CASRLGQGEDAFF. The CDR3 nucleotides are TGTGCCAGCAGACTCGGACAGGGGGAGGATGCTTTCTTT.

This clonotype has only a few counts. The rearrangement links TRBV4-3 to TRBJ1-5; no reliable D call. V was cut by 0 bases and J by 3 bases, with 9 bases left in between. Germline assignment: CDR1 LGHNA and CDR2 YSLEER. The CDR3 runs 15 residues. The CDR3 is CASSQDRRSNQPQHF. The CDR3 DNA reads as TGCGCCAGCAGCCAAGATCGACGGTCCAATCAGCCCCAGCATTTT.

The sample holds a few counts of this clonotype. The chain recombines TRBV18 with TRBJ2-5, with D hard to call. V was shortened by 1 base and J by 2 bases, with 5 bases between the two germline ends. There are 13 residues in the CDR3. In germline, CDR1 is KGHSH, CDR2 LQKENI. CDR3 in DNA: TGTGCCAGCTCACCACGTGGTCAAGAGACCCAGTACTTC. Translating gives CASSPRGQETQYF.

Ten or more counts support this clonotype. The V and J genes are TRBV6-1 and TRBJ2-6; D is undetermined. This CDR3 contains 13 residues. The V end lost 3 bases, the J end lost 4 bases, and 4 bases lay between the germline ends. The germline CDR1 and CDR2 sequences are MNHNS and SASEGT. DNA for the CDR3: TGTGCCAGCAGTGACTGGGGGGCCAACGTCCTGACTTTC. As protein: CASSDWGANVLTF.

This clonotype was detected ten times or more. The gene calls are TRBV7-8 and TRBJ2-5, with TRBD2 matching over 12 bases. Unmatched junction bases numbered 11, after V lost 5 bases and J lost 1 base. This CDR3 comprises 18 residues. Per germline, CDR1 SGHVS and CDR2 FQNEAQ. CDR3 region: CASSLPVTSGSGQETQYF. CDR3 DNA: TGTGCCAGCAGCCTGCCGGTGACTAGCGGGAGTGGCCAAGAGACCCAGTACTTC.